The rows below give T cell receptor beta chains drawn from one sample of a study of T cells in Graves' hyperthyroidism and ophthalmopathy. TCRdb recomputed calls from the multiplex PCR reads with MiXCR, one row per CDR3 protein. The sample includes 250,000 to 300,000 distinct CDR3 sequences, 14% to 15% of them seen just once. The specimen was blood. The receptors originated from a woman in her forties with Graves' hyperthyroidism that later progressed to Graves' ophthalmopathy. Each CDR3 is given with its conserved first and last residue. The D gene is left open where the match is weak. The size of a clone is reported for some rows only, either as once, few or many, or as a class for expanded clones.

>TRBD1|TRBV7-8|many|TRBJ2-1
TGTGCCAGCAGCTTAAGTAGGACAGGGGAGGAACTAGCGTACAATGAGCAGTTCTTC
CASSLSRTGEELAYNEQFF
>.|TRBV6-5|.|TRBJ1-3
TGTGCCAGCAGTTATAATGCAGGTTACTCTGGAAACACCATATATTTT
CASSYNAGYSGNTIYF
>.|TRBV6-5|many|TRBJ2-3
TGTGCCAGCAGTTACTCATTCCCCGTGGCAGATACGCAGTATTTT
CASSYSFPVADTQYF
>TRBD1|TRBV5-5|many|TRBJ1-2
TGTGCCAGCAGACCTACAGGGGACCTATATGGCTACACCTTC
CASRPTGDLYGYTF
>.|TRBV27|many|TRBJ1-2
TGTGCCAGCAGTCTTTATATTGGGACAACTAACTATGGCTACACCTTC
CASSLYIGTTNYGYTF
>.|TRBV24-1|.|TRBJ1-4
TGTGCCACCAGTGATTTCCGGGGGGAACTGTTTTTT
CATSDFRGELFF
>.|TRBV25-1|few|TRBJ1-3
TGTGCCAGCAGTGAAGGAGGCCCTGCTGGAAACACCATATATTTT
CASSEGGPAGNTIYF
>.|TRBV15|many|TRBJ2-3
TGTGCCACCAGCAGAGACGAGGGTTATACGCAGTATTTT
CATSRDEGYTQYF
>.|TRBV5-1|many|TRBJ2-4
TGCGCCAGCAGCCAGCAGGGAGGCAAAAACATTCAGTACTTC
CASSQQGGKNIQYF
>TRBD2|TRBV14|.|TRBJ2-7
TGTGCCAGCAGCCAAGATTTGCGGCGGGAGTCCTACGAGCAGTACTTC
CASSQDLRRESYEQYF
>.|TRBV13|many|TRBJ2-3
TGTGCCAGCAGCTTAGTAGCGTCAAGCACAGATACGCAGTATTTT
CASSLVASSTDTQYF
>TRBD2|TRBV19|.|TRBJ2-7
TGTGCCAGTAGTTCGGGACTAGCGGGAGTTCGCTACGAGCAGTACTTC
CASSSGLAGVRYEQYF
>.|TRBV18|many|TRBJ1-1
TGTGCCAGCTCACCCCGGAGGCGGGTGAACACTGAAGCTTTCTTT
CASSPRRRVNTEAFF
>TRBD2|TRBV4-1|few|TRBJ2-2
TGCGCCAGCAGCCAAGATGAGGGGACTAGCGCGAACACCGGGGAGCTGTTTTTT
CASSQDEGTSANTGELFF
>TRBD2|TRBV2|many|TRBJ2-1
TGTGCCAGCAGTGATCCCGGGAATCTAGCGGGAGAGGTCGATGAGCAGTTCTTC
CASSDPGNLAGEVDEQFF
>.|TRBV5-1|many|TRBJ2-3
TGCGCCAGCAGAACTAGCTTTTTCCAAAAACGCACAGATACGCAGTATTTT
CASRTSFFQKRTDTQYF
>TRBD2|TRBV20-1|many|TRBJ2-3
TGCAGTGCGCGGACTAGCGGAGACACAGATACGCAGTATTTT
CSARTSGDTDTQYF
>.|TRBV12-3/TRBV12-4|.|TRBJ2-7
TGTGCCAGCAGTTTGGCCGACTACGAGCAGTGCTTC
CASSLADYEQCF
>.|TRBV7-2|many|TRBJ1-3
TGTGCCAGCAGCTTCGGGCAGGGATTCCCTGGAAACACCATATATTTT
CASSFGQGFPGNTIYF
>.|TRBV4-1|few|TRBJ2-3
TGCGCCAGCAGCCAAGTCTCAGACTCAGATACGCAGTATTTT
CASSQVSDSDTQYF
>TRBD2|TRBV12-3/TRBV12-4|many|TRBJ2-1
TGTGCCAGCAGTTTAAGGGCGGGGGGCGCCTACAATGAGCAGTTCTTC
CASSLRAGGAYNEQFF
>.|TRBV11-2|many|TRBJ2-7
TGTGCCAGCAGCTCGATCGCGGGCCCTCTCCCGGCCTCCTACGAGCAGTACTTC
CASSSIAGPLPASYEQYF
>.|TRBV12-3/TRBV12-4|many|TRBJ2-7
TGTGCCAGCAGTTTATTGGCAGCCTTCTACGAGCAGTACTTC
CASSLLAAFYEQYF
>.|TRBV11-2|many|TRBJ1-4
TGTGCCAGCAGCTTCCTTGGGGGCCTTAATGAAAAACTGTTTTTT
CASSFLGGLNEKLFF
>TRBD1|TRBV5-8|few|TRBJ2-7
TGTGCCAGCAGCCACCCGCTAGGGACAGGGGGATACGAGCAGTACTTC
CASSHPLGTGGYEQYF
>.|TRBV12-3/TRBV12-4|many|TRBJ1-4
TGTGCCAGCAGTTTAGACAGGGTAGGCCATGAAAAACTGTTTTTT
CASSLDRVGHEKLFF
>TRBD2|TRBV28|.|TRBJ2-1
TGTGCCAGCTCCTCGAGTAGCGGGAGGGCCAATGAGCAGTTCTTC
CASSSSSGRANEQFF
>.|TRBV5-6|many|TRBJ1-1
TGTGCCAGTCTGGGGGTGGGCACTGAAGCTTTCTTT
CASLGVGTEAFF
>TRBD2|TRBV7-6|.|TRBJ2-3
TGTGCCAGCAGCTTACTAGCGGGACCTCTCACAGATACGCAGTATTTT
CASSLLAGPLTDTQYF
>TRBD2|TRBV3-1|many|TRBJ2-7
TGTGCCAGCAGCCAAGTTGGGTCTAGCGGGAGCCACGAGCAGTACTTC
CASSQVGSSGSHEQYF
>.|TRBV20-1|many|TRBJ2-1
TGCAGTGCCCAAGGGCTGAGAAGGAATGAGCAGTTCTTC
CSAQGLRRNEQFF
>TRBD1|TRBV6-1|many|TRBJ2-5
TGTGCCAGCAGTGAAGGGGGGACAGGGTCAGAGACCCAGTACTTC
CASSEGGTGSETQYF
>TRBD2|TRBV28|few|TRBJ2-1
TGTGCCACCCTCTCTAGCGGATACAATGAGCAGTTCTTC
CATLSSGYNEQFF
>.|TRBV28|many|TRBJ1-1
TGTGCCAGCAGATCGGACGGCGAAGCTTTCTTT
CASRSDGEAFF
>.|TRBV7-3|many|TRBJ2-1
TGTGCCAGCAGCGAGACTCCCACAGGAGGAAATGAGCAGTTCTTC
CASSETPTGGNEQFF
>.|TRBV5-1|few|TRBJ2-5
TGCGCCAGCAGCCTGGCTGTGGGGCACCAAGGGGAGACCCAGTACTTC
CASSLAVGHQGETQYF
>.|TRBV6-9|.|TRBJ1-6
TGTGCCAGCAGTTGGGGGGCACAGGGCACTTTAGCCTCACCCCTCCACTTT
CASSWGAQGTLASPLHF
>.|TRBV9|many|TRBJ2-1
TGTGCCAGCGGGCGGCTACCCTACAATGAGCAGTTCTTC
CASGRLPYNEQFF
>.|TRBV6-5|many|TRBJ1-4
TGTGCCAGCAGTTACTCGAGAGGGGAAAAACTGTTTTTT
CASSYSRGEKLFF
>.|TRBV6-1|many|TRBJ1-2
TGTGCCAGCAGGTCCGGTGGAACCTACTATGGCTACACCTTC
CASRSGGTYYGYTF
>TRBD1|TRBV28|many|TRBJ2-7
TGTGCCAGCTTCGGACAGGGGACGGACGAGCAGTACTTC
CASFGQGTDEQYF
>TRBD1|TRBV28|many|TRBJ2-7
TGTGCCAGCAGCCATACAGGGGTCTACGAGCAGTACTTC
CASSHTGVYEQYF
>.|TRBV29-1|many|TRBJ2-1
TGCAGCGTTCCTGGACTACCCAATGAGCAGTTCTTC
CSVPGLPNEQFF
>TRBD1|TRBV2|many|TRBJ1-4
TGTGCCAGCAAATACCCCGGGACAGGGAATGAAAAACTGTTTTTT
CASKYPGTGNEKLFF
>.|TRBV7-2|many|TRBJ2-1
TGTGCCAGCAGCTTAGCGACTAGTGTGTCCTACAATGAGCAGTTCTTC
CASSLATSVSYNEQFF
>TRBD2|TRBV6-1|few|TRBJ2-1
TGTGCCAGCAGTGACCTTGGGGGAGGGATAAATGAGCAGTTCTTC
CASSDLGGGINEQFF
>.|TRBV19|many|TRBJ2-1
TGTGCCACCCAAAAGGGCTGGCCATACAATGAGCAGTTCTTC
CATQKGWPYNEQFF
>TRBD2|TRBV10-1|.|TRBJ2-2
TGCGCCAGCAGTGAAGGGACTACGAGGGCCGGGGAGCTGTTTTTT
CASSEGTTRAGELFF
>.|TRBV12-3/TRBV12-4|many|TRBJ2-6
TGTGCCAGCAGCCCCGGCAGGGTCTCTGGGGCCAACGTCCTGACTTTC
CASSPGRVSGANVLTF
>.|TRBV11-2|many|TRBJ2-1
TGTGCCAGCAGCTTACGATCTGAGCAGTTCTTC
CASSLRSEQFF